Listed below are T cell receptor beta chains from one sample, sequenced in a study of tumor and adjacent non-tumor tissue in lung cancer. TCRdb fed the multiplex PCR reads into MiXCR, producing one record per CDR3 protein. The sample has about 90,000 distinct CDR3 sequences, around 80% seen once. Sequencing was carried out using distant non-tumor lung tissue. These receptor sequences come from a woman aged 50 to 60 with non-small cell lung cancer. Both conserved end residues are part of each CDR3. The D gene is left open where the match is weak. Clone size is shown for a subset of rows, as once, few, many or a class of expanded clone.

j_call: TRBJ1-3
clone_size: once
v_call: TRBV11-2
d_call: -
cdr3_aa: CVTSAGINSGNTIYF
cdr3_nt: TGTGTCACCAGCGCAGGCATAAACTCTGGAAACACCATATATTTT

j_call: TRBJ2-3
clone_size: -
v_call: TRBV30
d_call: -
cdr3_aa: CAWNVQDWRLAFSTDTQYF
cdr3_nt: TGTGCCTGGAATGTACAGGACTGGAGATTGGCCTTTAGCACAGATACGCAGTATTTT

j_call: TRBJ2-7
clone_size: -
v_call: TRBV11-2
d_call: -
cdr3_aa: CTSSLSHYEQYF
cdr3_nt: TGTACCAGCAGCTTAAGTCACTACGAGCAGTACTTC

j_call: TRBJ2-2
clone_size: -
v_call: TRBV6-5
d_call: -
cdr3_aa: CASRDGLDTGELLF
cdr3_nt: TGTGCCAGCAGAGACGGGTTGGACACCGGGGAGCTGTTATTT

j_call: TRBJ1-1
clone_size: -
v_call: TRBV5-6
d_call: -
cdr3_aa: CASSSSPGRMNTDAFF
cdr3_nt: TGTGCTAGCAGCTCTAGTCCCGGACGGATGAACACTGACGCTTTCTTT

j_call: TRBJ2-2
clone_size: -
v_call: TRBV14
d_call: -
cdr3_aa: CAISPQSTGELFF
cdr3_nt: TGTGCCATCAGCCCGCAGAGCACCGGGGAGCTGTTTTTT

j_call: TRBJ1-2
clone_size: -
v_call: TRBV4-1
d_call: -
cdr3_aa: CASSVLHIAEGYTF
cdr3_nt: TGCGCCAGCAGCGTTTTACACATCGCGGAGGGATACACCTTC

j_call: TRBJ2-5
clone_size: -
v_call: TRBV6-2/TRBV6-3
d_call: TRBD2
cdr3_aa: CVITPLAGVEATQYF
cdr3_nt: TGTGTCATCACACCACTAGCGGGAGTAGAAGCGACCCAGTACTTC

j_call: TRBJ2-2
clone_size: -
v_call: TRBV11-2
d_call: TRBD2
cdr3_aa: CVRTLGSGKAGELFF
cdr3_nt: TGTGTCAGAACCCTAGGGAGCGGGAAGGCCGGGGAGCTATTTTTT

j_call: TRBJ2-3
clone_size: -
v_call: TRBV20-1
d_call: -
cdr3_aa: CSAPACTDTQYF
cdr3_nt: TGCAGTGCGCCGGCTTGCACAGATACGCAGTATTTT

j_call: TRBJ1-1
clone_size: many
v_call: TRBV12-3/TRBV12-4
d_call: -
cdr3_aa: CASSWVSTEAFF
cdr3_nt: TGTGCCAGCAGTTGGGTGAGCACTGAAGCTTTCTTT

j_call: TRBJ2-1
clone_size: many
v_call: TRBV6-2/TRBV6-3
d_call: -
cdr3_aa: CASSLPARSSYNEQFF
cdr3_nt: TGTGCCAGCAGCCTGCCCGCCAGGAGCTCCTACAATGAGCAGTTCTTC

j_call: TRBJ2-1
clone_size: -
v_call: TRBV10-2
d_call: TRBD1
cdr3_aa: CASSGTGVGHHQRFF
cdr3_nt: TGCGCCAGCAGCGGGACAGGGGTGGGTCACCATCAGCGGTTCTTC

j_call: TRBJ2-1
clone_size: once
v_call: TRBV6-4
d_call: TRBD2
cdr3_aa: CASSITGEGEQFF
cdr3_nt: TGTGCCAGCAGCATTACCGGGGAGGGTGAGCAATTCTTC

j_call: TRBJ1-3
clone_size: -
v_call: TRBV11-2
d_call: -
cdr3_aa: CGNSAGMSSGNTIYF
cdr3_nt: TGTGGCAACAGCGCAGGCATGAGCTCTGGGAACACCATATATTTT

j_call: TRBJ2-2
clone_size: once
v_call: TRBV6-2/TRBV6-3
d_call: -
cdr3_aa: CTSSRLGDRLTGVLFF
cdr3_nt: TGTACCAGCAGTCGCCTTGGAGACAGGCTAACCGGGGTGCTATTTTTT

j_call: TRBJ2-1
clone_size: -
v_call: TRBV10-3
d_call: TRBD2
cdr3_aa: CAISGLAGREQLF
cdr3_nt: TGTGCCATCAGTGGCCTAGCGGGGAGAGAGCAGTTATTC

j_call: TRBJ2-7
clone_size: -
v_call: TRBV29-1
d_call: TRBD2
cdr3_aa: CSVAGEAGGVLYEQYF
cdr3_nt: TGCAGTGTTGCTGGGGAAGCGGGAGGAGTCTTGTACGAGCAGTACTTC

j_call: TRBJ2-2
clone_size: -
v_call: TRBV6-2/TRBV6-3
d_call: TRBD1
cdr3_aa: CASSRQGTVAGELFF
cdr3_nt: TGTGCCAGCAGTCGACAGGGAACCGTCGCCGGGGAGCTGTTTTTC

j_call: TRBJ2-1
clone_size: -
v_call: TRBV4-2
d_call: -
cdr3_aa: CASNQEGGSGPYNEQFF
cdr3_nt: TGTGCCAGCAACCAAGAGGGGGGTAGCGGACCCTACAATGAGCAGTTCTTC

j_call: TRBJ2-3
clone_size: -
v_call: TRBV6-1
d_call: TRBD2
cdr3_aa: CASNEQAGGIDTQYF
cdr3_nt: TGTGCCAGCAATGAACAAGCGGGAGGCATAGATACGCAGTATTTT

j_call: TRBJ2-4
clone_size: -
v_call: TRBV6-5
d_call: -
cdr3_aa: CASSILGPKNIQYF
cdr3_nt: TGTGCCAGCAGTATCCTGGGGCCCAAAAACATTCAGTACTTC

j_call: TRBJ2-2
clone_size: once
v_call: TRBV12-3/TRBV12-4
d_call: TRBD1
cdr3_aa: CARSLGTGTITGELFF
cdr3_nt: TGTGCCAGGAGTTTAGGGACAGGGACAATCACCGGGGAGCTATTTTTT

j_call: TRBJ2-1
clone_size: many
v_call: TRBV24-1
d_call: TRBD1
cdr3_aa: CATSPNGQDYNEQFF
cdr3_nt: TGTGCCACCAGTCCGAATGGACAGGACTACAATGAGCAGTTCTTC

j_call: TRBJ2-3
clone_size: many
v_call: TRBV11-2
d_call: -
cdr3_aa: CAGSLGVLTSTDTQYF
cdr3_nt: TGCGCCGGCAGCTTAGGGGTCCTAACTAGCACAGATACGCAGTATTTT

j_call: TRBJ1-5
clone_size: -
v_call: TRBV6-5
d_call: -
cdr3_aa: CAGSPHRDQPQHF
cdr3_nt: TGTGCCGGCAGCCCCCACAGGGATCAGCCCCAGCATTTT

j_call: TRBJ1-2
clone_size: once
v_call: TRBV5-4
d_call: TRBD1
cdr3_aa: CASSLPGQIYGYTF
cdr3_nt: TGTGCCAGCAGCCTGCCGGGACAGATCTATGGCTACACCTTC

j_call: TRBJ2-3
clone_size: -
v_call: TRBV10-3
d_call: TRBD2
cdr3_aa: CGIRAGTSGGSTDTQYF
cdr3_nt: TGTGGCATCAGAGCCGGGACTAGCGGGGGAAGCACTGATACGCAGTATTTT

j_call: TRBJ2-1
clone_size: medium-sized
v_call: TRBV6-5
d_call: TRBD1
cdr3_aa: CASSYSGTGDYNEQFF
cdr3_nt: TGTGCCAGCAGTTACTCAGGGACAGGGGATTACAATGAGCAGTTCTTC

j_call: TRBJ2-7
clone_size: -
v_call: TRBV4-1
d_call: -
cdr3_aa: CASSQVIQNTEQYF
cdr3_nt: TGCGCCAGCAGCCAAGTTATCCAGAACACCGAGCAGTACTTC

j_call: TRBJ1-4
clone_size: many
v_call: TRBV5-1
d_call: -
cdr3_aa: CASSTGTVNEKLFF
cdr3_nt: TGCGCCAGCAGCACCGGGACGGTTAATGAAAAACTGTTTTTT

j_call: TRBJ2-7
clone_size: -
v_call: TRBV5-4
d_call: -
cdr3_aa: CASSPLTGIPTYKQYF
cdr3_nt: TGTGCCAGCAGCCCCCTCACCGGGATTCCGACCTACAAGCAGTACTTC

j_call: TRBJ2-1
clone_size: -
v_call: TRBV29-1
d_call: -
cdr3_aa: CSVEDLEGCSSYNEQFF
cdr3_nt: TGTAGCGTTGAAGATCTAGAAGGGTGTAGCTCCTACAATGAGCAATTCTTC

j_call: TRBJ2-2
clone_size: -
v_call: TRBV12-3/TRBV12-4
d_call: TRBD2
cdr3_aa: CASSWTSGNTEELLF
cdr3_nt: TGTGCCAGCAGTTGGACTAGCGGAAACACCGAGGAGCTGTTATTT

j_call: TRBJ2-1
clone_size: -
v_call: TRBV6-2/TRBV6-3
d_call: -
cdr3_aa: CASSSFGGIGFGKQSF
cdr3_nt: TGTGCCAGCAGTTCCTTCGGCGGGATAGGGTTTGGTAAGCAGTCCTTC

j_call: TRBJ2-5
clone_size: many
v_call: TRBV6-1
d_call: -
cdr3_aa: CASSVQSQETQYF
cdr3_nt: TGTGCCAGCAGTGTACAGAGCCAAGAGACCCAGTACTTC

j_call: TRBJ2-1
clone_size: -
v_call: TRBV5-6
d_call: TRBD1
cdr3_aa: CTSSLWQGVYEQFF
cdr3_nt: TGTACCAGCAGCTTGTGGCAGGGGGTTTACGAGCAGTTCTTC

j_call: TRBJ2-7
clone_size: -
v_call: TRBV29-1
d_call: -
cdr3_aa: CSFIYWRAIHEQYF
cdr3_nt: TGCAGCTTCATCTACTGGAGGGCAATCCACGAGCAGTACTTC

j_call: TRBJ1-1
clone_size: few
v_call: TRBV29-1
d_call: -
cdr3_aa: CSDMTGGRANTEAFF
cdr3_nt: TGCAGCGACATGACCGGCGGGCGGGCGAACACTGAAGCTTTCTTT

j_call: TRBJ2-7
clone_size: -
v_call: TRBV11-2
d_call: -
cdr3_aa: CASSLINDSYEQYF
cdr3_nt: TGTGCCAGCAGCTTAATTAATGACAGCTACGAGCAGTACTTC

j_call: TRBJ2-7
clone_size: -
v_call: TRBV19
d_call: TRBD2
cdr3_aa: CASSNPSGGSYEQYF
cdr3_nt: TGTGCCAGTAGTAACCCTAGCGGGGGTTCCTACGAGCAGTACTTC

j_call: TRBJ2-3
clone_size: -
v_call: TRBV11-2
d_call: -
cdr3_aa: CVSSLDRADTRYF
cdr3_nt: TGTGTCAGCAGCTTAGATAGGGCAGATACGCGGTATTTT

j_call: TRBJ1-6
clone_size: many
v_call: TRBV20-1
d_call: TRBD1
cdr3_aa: CSARGDSNSPLHF
cdr3_nt: TGCAGTGCTAGAGGGGACAGTAATTCACCCCTCCACTTT

j_call: TRBJ1-1
clone_size: -
v_call: TRBV29-1
d_call: -
cdr3_aa: CSVDGCTEAFF
cdr3_nt: TGCAGTGTTGACGGATGCACTGAAGCTTTCTTT

j_call: TRBJ2-1
clone_size: -
v_call: TRBV29-1
d_call: -
cdr3_aa: CSVEDLAGWSSYHEQFF
cdr3_nt: TGCAGCGTTGAAGATCTGGCGGGGTGGAGCTCCTACCACGAGCAGTTCTTC